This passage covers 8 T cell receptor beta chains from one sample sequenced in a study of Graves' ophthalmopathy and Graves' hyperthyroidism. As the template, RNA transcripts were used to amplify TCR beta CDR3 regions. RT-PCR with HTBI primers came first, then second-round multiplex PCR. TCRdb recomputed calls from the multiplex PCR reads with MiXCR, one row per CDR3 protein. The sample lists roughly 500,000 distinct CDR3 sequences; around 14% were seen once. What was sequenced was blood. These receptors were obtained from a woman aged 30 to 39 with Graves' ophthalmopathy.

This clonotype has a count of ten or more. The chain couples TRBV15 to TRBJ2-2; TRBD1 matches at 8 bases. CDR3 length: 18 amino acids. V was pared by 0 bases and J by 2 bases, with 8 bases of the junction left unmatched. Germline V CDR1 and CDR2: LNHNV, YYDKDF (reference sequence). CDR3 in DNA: TGTGCCACCAGCAGAGACCCTTTCGGACAGGGTAACACCGGGGAGCTGTTTTTT. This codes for CATSRDPFGQGNTGELFF.

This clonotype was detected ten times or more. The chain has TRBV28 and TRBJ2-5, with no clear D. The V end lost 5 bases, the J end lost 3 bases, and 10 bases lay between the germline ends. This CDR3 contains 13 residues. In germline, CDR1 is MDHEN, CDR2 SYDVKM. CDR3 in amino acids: CASSNGREETQYF. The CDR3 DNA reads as TGTGCCAGCAGTAACGGCAGAGAAGAGACCCAGTACTTC.

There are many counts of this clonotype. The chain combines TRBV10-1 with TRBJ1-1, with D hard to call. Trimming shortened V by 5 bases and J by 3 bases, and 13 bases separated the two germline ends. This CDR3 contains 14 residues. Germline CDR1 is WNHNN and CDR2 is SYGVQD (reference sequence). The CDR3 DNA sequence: TGCGCCAGCAGTACCGGGCGCATGGACACTGAAGCTTTCTTT. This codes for CASSTGRMDTEAFF.

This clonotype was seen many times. CDR3 coding DNA: TGTGCCAGCAGCCTACCGACAGGAGTGCAAGAGACCCAGTACTTC. It specifies CASSLPTGVQETQYF. The rearrangement links TRBV28 to TRBJ2-5; D possibly corresponds to TRBD1 (6 bases). This CDR3 has 15 amino acids. V shed 6 bases and J shed 2 bases, with 16 bases lying between them. Per germline, CDR1 MDHEN and CDR2 SYDVKM.

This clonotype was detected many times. DNA of the CDR3: TGTGCCAGCACTTTTAGCGAAAACAATGAGCAGTTCTTC. Translating it yields CASTFSENNEQFF. The chain joins TRBV6-5 to TRBJ2-1; D might be TRBD2 (5 bases). CDR1 MNHEY and CDR2 SVGAGI come from the germline V gene. Trimming pared 7 bases from V and 5 bases from J, leaving 12 bases between. CDR3 size: 13 residues.

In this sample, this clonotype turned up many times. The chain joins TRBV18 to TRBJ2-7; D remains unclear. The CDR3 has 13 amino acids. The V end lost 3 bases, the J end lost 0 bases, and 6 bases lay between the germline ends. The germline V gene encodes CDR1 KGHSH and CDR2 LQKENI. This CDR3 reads CASSPSVSYEQYF. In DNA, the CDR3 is TGTGCCAGCTCACCCTCTGTCTCCTACGAGCAGTACTTC.

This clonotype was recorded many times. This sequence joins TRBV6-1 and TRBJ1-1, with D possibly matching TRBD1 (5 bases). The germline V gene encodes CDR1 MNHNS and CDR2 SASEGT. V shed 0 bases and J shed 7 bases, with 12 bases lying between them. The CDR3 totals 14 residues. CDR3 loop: CASSEAAGASEAFF. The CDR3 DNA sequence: TGTGCCAGCAGTGAAGCTGCCGGGGCGAGTGAAGCTTTCTTT.

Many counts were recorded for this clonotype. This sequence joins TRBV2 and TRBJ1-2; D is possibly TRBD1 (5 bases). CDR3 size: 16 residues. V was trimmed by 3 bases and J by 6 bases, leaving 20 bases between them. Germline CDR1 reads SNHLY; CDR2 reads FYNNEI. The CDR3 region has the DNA TGTGCCAGCAGTGATCCGGGGGGAAGTACAAGTCATGGCTACACCTTC. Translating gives CASSDPGGSTSHGYTF.